The entry below describes one T cell receptor (beta chain). Its target is not known. RNA extraction was followed by reverse transcription into cDNA, which acted as the sequencing template. The assay was immunoSEQ multiplex PCR, and TCRdb's table has in-frame clones only and misses some. The data hold some 200,000 clones, with roughly three fifths observed a single time. The source of the sample is a study of CD8+ T cells in alopecia areata. The authors sorted CD4+ and CD8+ T cells from PBMCs. Study findings and constraints: Scalp samples also contribute reads from the resident alphabeta T cells found in normal skin. More clonal than normal scalp was lesional scalp, particularly alopecia totalis/universalis.

The TCR comes from a human donor in good health. The sample taken for sequencing was CD8+ T cells sorted from blood.

This CDR3 is CASRTGTGGWEQYF. CDR3 nucleotide sequence: TGTGCCAGCAGGACCGGGACAGGGGGCTGGGAGCAGTACTTC. V usage is TRBV6-1 and J usage is TRBJ2-7, with 12 bases matching TRBD1. Germline V gene sequence: CDR1 MNHNS, CDR2 SASEGT. With 6 bases clipped from V and 7 bases from J, the junction kept 7 bases outside the gene matches. The length of the CDR3 is 14 residues.